This section outlines one T cell receptor (beta chain) sequence together with its context. This receptor's antigen is unknown. No per-base quality is available; no much larger clone lies one base away. This specimen comes from a study of radiotherapy plus CTLA-4 blockade in lung cancer (dated by TCRdb to 2016 to 2018). Study-level background: Among enrolled patients, 15% to 20% had an objective response and roughly 33% reached disease control.

What the research found in general, with its limitations: The strongest predictors of response, as reported, were early dynamic changes in blood T cell clones along with a rise in serum interferon-beta after radiation. After treatment with radiotherapy and ipilimumab, TCR clones that originated in tumors expanded in peripheral blood.

From V the trimming removes 1 base and from J it removes 5 bases, while the gene matches leave 5 bases of the junction unaccounted for. CDR1 MDHEN and CDR2 SYDVKM were looked up in the germline V gene. From its cysteine to its phenylalanine, the CDR3 spans 15 amino acids. The only DNA kept is the CDR3, 45 bases in frame from the first base. The study tested focal radiation therapy combined with CTLA-4 blockade (ipilimumab) in patients with chemo-refractory metastatic non-small-cell lung cancer. The protocol used for the library was the immunoSEQ multiplex PCR assay. TCRdb holds this immuneACCESS table with in-frame rearrangements only. Some clones are missing; in checked studies, unresolved V genes explain under half, and the rest has no known cause. The sample records some 73,000 clones, roughly 70% of which are singletons. The top ten constitute roughly 9.8% of the sample.

This clonotype was obtained from a human donor with non-small cell lung cancer whose response to radiotherapy plus ipilimumab could not be evaluated. The chain was built from TRBV28 and TRBJ2-5, with TRBD2 matching 9 junction bases. The starting material was peripheral blood, obtained from a patient treated with radiotherapy plus ipilimumab. CDR3 protein: CASSLLSGGLETQYF. Read as DNA, the sequence is TGTGCCAGCAGTTTATTAAGCGGGGGGTTGGAGACCCAGTACTTC. When the CDR3 is completed using the reference TRBV28 and TRBJ2-5 genes on either side, the full variable domain is DVKVTQSSRYLVKRTGEKVFLECVQDMDHENMFWYRQDPGLGLRLIYFSYDVKMKEKGDIPEGYSVSREKKERFSLILESASTNQTSMYLCASSLLSGGLETQYFGPGTRLLVL.